One T cell receptor beta chain is described in this entry. The sample holds many counts of this clonotype. The antigen it binds to is not known. No qualities accompany the bases; no much larger clone lies one base away. This sample stems from a study of T-cell reconstitution after alpha-beta-depleted transplantation in children (dated by TCRdb to 2016 to 2018). For the study in its entirety: Using TCR repertoire profiling, the study quantitatively followed how T-cell immune reconstitution unfolded in children after TCRalphabeta/CD19-depleted allogeneic hematopoietic cell transplantation.

Receptors were amplified or captured by PCR. The reads were generated on an Illumina HiSeq 2500. TCR libraries were prepared with molecular barcoding, using unique molecular identifiers to normalize TCRbeta repertoire quantification. TCRdb trimmed the raw reads at Q25, called clones with MiXCR and kept productive beta chains. Every entry covers one CDR3 protein and lists the most common genes and DNA from its rows. This sample comprises 190,000 or so distinct CDR3 sequences, just over 14% of them detected only once. The ten largest clones add up to roughly 13% of the sample. At the junction V is shortened by 3 bases and J by 4 bases; bases outside the gene matches: 7. From the cysteine up to the phenylalanine, the CDR3 has a length of 15 residues. CDR3 DNA only is kept here, 45 bases in frame from base 1. The germline V gene (reference sequence) yields DFQATT for CDR1 and SNEGSKA for CDR2.

The material sequenced was PBMCs from the stem cell graft donor, taken from the stem cell graft. In this chain, TRBV20-1 is recombined with TRBJ1-4; 8 bases in the middle match TRBD1. The clonotype originates from a human donor who donated a stem cell graft to a child with acute lymphoblastic leukemia. The CDR3 amino acid sequence is: CSASGGTGVNEKLFF. The nucleotides read TGCAGTGCTAGTGGGGGGACAGGTGTTAATGAAAAACTGTTTTTT.